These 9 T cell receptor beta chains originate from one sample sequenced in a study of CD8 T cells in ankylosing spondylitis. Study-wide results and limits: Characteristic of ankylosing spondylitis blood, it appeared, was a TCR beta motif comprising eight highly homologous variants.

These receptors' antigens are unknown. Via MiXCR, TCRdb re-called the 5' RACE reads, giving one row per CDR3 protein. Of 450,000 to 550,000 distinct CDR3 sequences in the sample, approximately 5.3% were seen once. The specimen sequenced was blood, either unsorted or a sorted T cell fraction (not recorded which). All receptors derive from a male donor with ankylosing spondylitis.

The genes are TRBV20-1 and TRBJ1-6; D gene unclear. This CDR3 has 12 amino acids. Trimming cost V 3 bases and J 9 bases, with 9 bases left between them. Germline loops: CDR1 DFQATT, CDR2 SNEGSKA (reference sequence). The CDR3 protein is CSASVARSPLHF. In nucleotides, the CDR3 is TGCAGTGCTAGTGTAGCGCGTTCACCCCTCCACTTT.

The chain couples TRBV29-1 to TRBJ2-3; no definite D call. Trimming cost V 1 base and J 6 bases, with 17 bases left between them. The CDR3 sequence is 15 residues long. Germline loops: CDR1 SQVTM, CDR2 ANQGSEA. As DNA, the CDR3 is TGCAGCGTTGAAGTGACATTGGACCCCTTTGATACGCAGTATTTT. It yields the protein CSVEVTLDPFDTQYF.

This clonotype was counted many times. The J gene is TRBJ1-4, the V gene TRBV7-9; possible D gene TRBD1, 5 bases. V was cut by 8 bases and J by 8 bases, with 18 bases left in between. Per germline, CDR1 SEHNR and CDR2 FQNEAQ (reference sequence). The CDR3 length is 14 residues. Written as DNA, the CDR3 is TGTGCCAGCTACCCCCAGGGTTACGGGGAAAAACTGTTTTTT. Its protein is CASYPQGYGEKLFF.

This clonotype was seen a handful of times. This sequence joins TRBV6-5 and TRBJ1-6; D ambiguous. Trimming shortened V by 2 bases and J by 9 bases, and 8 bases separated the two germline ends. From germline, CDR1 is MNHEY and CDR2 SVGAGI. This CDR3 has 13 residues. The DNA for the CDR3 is TGTGCCAGCAGTTACGAAGGCCGTTCACCCCTCCACTTT. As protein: CASSYEGRSPLHF.

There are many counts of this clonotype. CDR3 nucleotides: TGTGCCAGCAGCTTAGGGACAGGGGAAGGCGAGCAGTTCTTC. This translates into CASSLGTGEGEQFF. The V call is TRBV7-6, the J call TRBJ2-1, with 9 positions matching TRBD1. Losses at the gene ends were 1 base for V and 10 bases for J; bases not matched to a gene: 5. The CDR3 loop spans 14 amino acids. CDR1 and CDR2 (germline): SGHVS, FNYEAQ. Full variable domain (rest looked up from reference TRBV7-6 and TRBJ2-1): GAGVSQSPRYKVTKRGQDVALRCDPISGHVSLYWYRQALGQGPEFLTYFNYEAQQDKSGLPNDRFSAERPEGSISTLTIQRTEQRDSAMYRCASSLGTGEGEQFFGPGTRLTVL.

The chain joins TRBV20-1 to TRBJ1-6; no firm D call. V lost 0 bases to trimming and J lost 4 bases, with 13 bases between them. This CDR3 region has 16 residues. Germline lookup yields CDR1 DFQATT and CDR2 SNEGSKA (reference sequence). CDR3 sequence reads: CSAREEEFSYNSPLHF. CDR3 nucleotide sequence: TGCAGTGCTAGAGAAGAAGAGTTTTCATATAATTCACCCCTCCACTTT.

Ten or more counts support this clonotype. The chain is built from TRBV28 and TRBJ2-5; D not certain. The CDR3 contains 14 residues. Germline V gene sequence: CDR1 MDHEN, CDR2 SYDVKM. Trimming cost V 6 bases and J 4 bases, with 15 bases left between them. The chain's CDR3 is CASSLRAAVETQYF. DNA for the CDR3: TGTGCCAGCAGCCTAAGGGCGGCGGTAGAGACCCAGTACTTC.

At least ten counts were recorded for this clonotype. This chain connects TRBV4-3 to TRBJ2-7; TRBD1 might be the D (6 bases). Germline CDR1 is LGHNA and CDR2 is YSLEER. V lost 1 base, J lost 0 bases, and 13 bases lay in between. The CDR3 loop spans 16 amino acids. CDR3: CASSQAPGVSSYEQYF. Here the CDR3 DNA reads TGCGCCAGCAGCCAAGCACCAGGGGTTAGCTCCTACGAGCAGTACTTC.

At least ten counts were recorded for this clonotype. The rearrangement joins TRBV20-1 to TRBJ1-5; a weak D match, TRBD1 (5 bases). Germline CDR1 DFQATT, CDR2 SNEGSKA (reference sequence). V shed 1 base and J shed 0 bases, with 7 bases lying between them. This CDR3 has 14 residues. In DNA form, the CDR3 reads TGCAGTGCTAGAGGGGGCGTTAGCAATCAGCCCCAGCATTTT. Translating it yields CSARGGVSNQPQHF.